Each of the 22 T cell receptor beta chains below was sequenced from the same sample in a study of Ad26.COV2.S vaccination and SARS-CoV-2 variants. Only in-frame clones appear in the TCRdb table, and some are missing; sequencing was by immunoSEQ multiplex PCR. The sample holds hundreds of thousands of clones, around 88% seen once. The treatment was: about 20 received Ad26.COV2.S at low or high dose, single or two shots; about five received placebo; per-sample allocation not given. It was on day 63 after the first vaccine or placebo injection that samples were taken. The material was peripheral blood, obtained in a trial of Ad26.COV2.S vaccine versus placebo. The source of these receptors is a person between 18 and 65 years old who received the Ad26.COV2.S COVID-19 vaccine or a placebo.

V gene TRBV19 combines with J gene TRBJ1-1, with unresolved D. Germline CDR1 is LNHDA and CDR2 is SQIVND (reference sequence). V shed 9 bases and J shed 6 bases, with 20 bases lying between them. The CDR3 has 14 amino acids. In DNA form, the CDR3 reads TGTGCCAGCTTAAGCTGGTTGACTCCCGCTGAAGCTTTCTTT. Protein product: CASLSWLTPAEAFF.

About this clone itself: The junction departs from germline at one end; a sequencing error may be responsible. CDR3 nucleotides: TGTGCCAGCAGTGAAGAGGAAAAAGCCAAGTTT. It is translated as CASSEEEKAKF. The chain has TRBV6-1 and TRBJ1-2; D remains unclear. The CDR3 has 11 residues. Germline V gives CDR1 MNHNS, CDR2 SASEGT.

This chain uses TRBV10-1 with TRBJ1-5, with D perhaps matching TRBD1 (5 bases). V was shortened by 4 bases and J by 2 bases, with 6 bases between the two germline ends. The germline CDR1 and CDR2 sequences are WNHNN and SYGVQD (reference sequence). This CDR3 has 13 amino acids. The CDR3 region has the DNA TGCGCCAGCAGTGGCAGGGGCAATCAGCCCCAGCATTTT. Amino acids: CASSGRGNQPQHF.

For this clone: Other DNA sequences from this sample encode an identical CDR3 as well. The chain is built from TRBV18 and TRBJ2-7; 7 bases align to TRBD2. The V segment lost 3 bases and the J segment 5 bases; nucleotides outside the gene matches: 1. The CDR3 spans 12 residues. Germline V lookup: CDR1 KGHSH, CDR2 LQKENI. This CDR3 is CASSPGGNEQYF. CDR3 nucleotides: TGTGCCAGCTCACCCGGGGGGAACGAGCAGTACTTC.

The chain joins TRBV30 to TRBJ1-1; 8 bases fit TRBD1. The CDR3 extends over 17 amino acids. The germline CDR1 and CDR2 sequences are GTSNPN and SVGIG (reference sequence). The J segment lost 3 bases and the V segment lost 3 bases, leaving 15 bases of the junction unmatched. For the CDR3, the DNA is TGTGCCTGGAGACTGCTGGGTGACAGGGGTAGGGACACTGAAGCTTTCTTT. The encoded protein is CAWRLLGDRGRDTEAFF.

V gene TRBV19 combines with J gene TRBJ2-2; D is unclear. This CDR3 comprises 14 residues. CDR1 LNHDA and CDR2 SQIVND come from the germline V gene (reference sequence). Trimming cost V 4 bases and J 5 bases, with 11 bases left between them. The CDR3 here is CASSTGMGTGELFF. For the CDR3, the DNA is TGTGCCAGTAGTACTGGTATGGGAACCGGGGAGCTGTTTTTT.

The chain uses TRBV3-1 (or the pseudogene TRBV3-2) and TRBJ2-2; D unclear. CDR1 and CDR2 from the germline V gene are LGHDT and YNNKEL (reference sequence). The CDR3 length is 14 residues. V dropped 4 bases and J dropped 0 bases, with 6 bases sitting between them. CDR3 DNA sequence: TGTGCCAGCAGCCCAAAATCGAACACCGGGGAGCTGTTTTTT. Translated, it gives CASSPKSNTGELFF.

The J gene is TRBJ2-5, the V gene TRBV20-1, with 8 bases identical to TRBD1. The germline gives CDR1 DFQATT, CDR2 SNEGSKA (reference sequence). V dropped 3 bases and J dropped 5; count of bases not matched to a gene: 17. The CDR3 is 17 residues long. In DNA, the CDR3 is TGCAGTGCTAGTCCTCCCGGACAGGGCTTTTTCACGGAGACCCAGTACTTC. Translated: CSASPPGQGFFTETQYF.

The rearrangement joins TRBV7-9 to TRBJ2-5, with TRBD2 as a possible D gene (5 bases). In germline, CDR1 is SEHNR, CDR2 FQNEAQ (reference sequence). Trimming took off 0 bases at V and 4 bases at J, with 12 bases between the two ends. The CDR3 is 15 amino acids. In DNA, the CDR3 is TGTGCCAGCAGCTTAGCTTTTACGGGGAGAGAGACCCAGTACTTC. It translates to CASSLAFTGRETQYF. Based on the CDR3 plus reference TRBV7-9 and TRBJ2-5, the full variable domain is DTGVSQNPRHKITKRGQNVTFRCDPISEHNRLYWYRQTLGQGPEFLTYFQNEAQLEKSRLLSDRFSAERPKGSFSTLEIQRTEQGDSAMYLCASSLAFTGRETQYFGPGTRLLVL.

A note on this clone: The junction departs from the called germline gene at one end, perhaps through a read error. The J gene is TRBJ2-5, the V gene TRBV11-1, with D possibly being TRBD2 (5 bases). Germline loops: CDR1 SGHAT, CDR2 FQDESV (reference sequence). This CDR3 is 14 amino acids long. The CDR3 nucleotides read TGTGCCAGCAGATTAGGACGGACTCAAGAGACCCAGTACTTC. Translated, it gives CASRLGRTQETQYF.

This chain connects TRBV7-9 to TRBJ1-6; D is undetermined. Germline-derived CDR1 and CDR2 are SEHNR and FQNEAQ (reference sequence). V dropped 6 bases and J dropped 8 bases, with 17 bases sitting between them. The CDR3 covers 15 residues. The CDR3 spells CASSPIDIRYSPLHF. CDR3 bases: TGTGCCAGCAGTCCGATTGACATAAGATATTCACCCCTCCACTTT. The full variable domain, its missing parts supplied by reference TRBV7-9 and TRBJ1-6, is DTGVSQNPRHKITKRGQNVTFRCDPISEHNRLYWYRQTLGQGPEFLTYFQNEAQLEKSRLLSDRFSAERPKGSFSTLEIQRTEQGDSAMYLCASSPIDIRYSPLHFGNGTRLTVT.

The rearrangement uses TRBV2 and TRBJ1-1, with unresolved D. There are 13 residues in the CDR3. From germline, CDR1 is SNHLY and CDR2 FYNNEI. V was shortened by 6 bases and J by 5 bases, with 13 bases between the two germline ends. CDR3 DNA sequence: TGTGCCAGCAGGTCCGAAAGTCGGACTGAAGCTTTCTTT. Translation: CASRSESRTEAFF.

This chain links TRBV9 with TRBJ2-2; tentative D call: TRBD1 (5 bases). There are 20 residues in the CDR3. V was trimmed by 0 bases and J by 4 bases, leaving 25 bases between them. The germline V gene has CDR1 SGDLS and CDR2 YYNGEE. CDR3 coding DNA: TGTGCCAGCAGCGTAGAGGGGTGGCCGGCCTTTTCCACGTCCACCGGGGAGCTGTTTTTT. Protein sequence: CASSVEGWPAFSTSTGELFF.

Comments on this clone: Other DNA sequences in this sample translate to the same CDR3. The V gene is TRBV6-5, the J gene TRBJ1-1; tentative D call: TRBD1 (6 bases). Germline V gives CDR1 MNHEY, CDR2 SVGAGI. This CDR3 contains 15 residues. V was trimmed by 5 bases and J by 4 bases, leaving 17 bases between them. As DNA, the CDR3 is TGTGCCAGCAGTCACGGTTTTCAGGGGCGCACTGAAGCTTTCTTT. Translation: CASSHGFQGRTEAFF.

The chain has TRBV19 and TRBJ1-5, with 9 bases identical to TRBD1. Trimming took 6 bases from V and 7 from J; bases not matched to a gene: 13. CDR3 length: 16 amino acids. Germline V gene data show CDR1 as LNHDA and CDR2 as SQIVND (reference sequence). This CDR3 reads CASRRLTGTGQQPQHF. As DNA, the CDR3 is TGTGCCAGTAGAAGACTGACTGGGACAGGGCAACAGCCCCAGCATTTT.

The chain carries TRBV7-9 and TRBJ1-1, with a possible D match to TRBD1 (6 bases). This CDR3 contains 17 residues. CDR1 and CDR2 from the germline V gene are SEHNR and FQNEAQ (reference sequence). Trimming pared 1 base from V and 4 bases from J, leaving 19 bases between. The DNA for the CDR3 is TGTGCCAGCAGCTTAGGAGCTGCAGGGAAGGGGGGCACTGAAGCTTTCTTT. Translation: CASSLGAAGKGGTEAFF. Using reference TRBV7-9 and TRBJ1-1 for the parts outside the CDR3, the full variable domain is DTGVSQNPRHKITKRGQNVTFRCDPISEHNRLYWYRQTLGQGPEFLTYFQNEAQLEKSRLLSDRFSAERPKGSFSTLEIQRTEQGDSAMYLCASSLGAAGKGGTEAFFGQGTRLTVV.

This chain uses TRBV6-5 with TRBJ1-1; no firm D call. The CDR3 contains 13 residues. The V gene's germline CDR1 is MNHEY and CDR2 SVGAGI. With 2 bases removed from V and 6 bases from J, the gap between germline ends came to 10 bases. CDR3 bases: TGTGCCAGCAGTTACAATAGAGGGCCTGAAGCTTTCTTT. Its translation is CASSYNRGPEAFF.

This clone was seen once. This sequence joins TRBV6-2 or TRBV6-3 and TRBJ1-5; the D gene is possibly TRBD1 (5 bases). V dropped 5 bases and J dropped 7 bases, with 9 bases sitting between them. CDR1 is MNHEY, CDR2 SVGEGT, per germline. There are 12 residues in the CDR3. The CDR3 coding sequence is TGTGCCAGCAGTCCGCGGGGGCAGCCCCAGCATTTT. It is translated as CASSPRGQPQHF.

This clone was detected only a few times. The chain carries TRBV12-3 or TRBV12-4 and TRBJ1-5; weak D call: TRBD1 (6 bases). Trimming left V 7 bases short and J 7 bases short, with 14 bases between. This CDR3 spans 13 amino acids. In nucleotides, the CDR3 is TGTGCCAGCACCCTGAGGGGGGTCCAGCCCCAGCATTTT. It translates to CASTLRGVQPQHF.

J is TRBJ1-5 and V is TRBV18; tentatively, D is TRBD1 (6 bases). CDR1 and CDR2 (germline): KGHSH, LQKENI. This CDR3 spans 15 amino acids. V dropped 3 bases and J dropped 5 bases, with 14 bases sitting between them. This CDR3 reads CASSPSGGADQPQHF. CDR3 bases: TGTGCCAGCTCACCCTCCGGGGGCGCGGATCAGCCCCAGCATTTT.

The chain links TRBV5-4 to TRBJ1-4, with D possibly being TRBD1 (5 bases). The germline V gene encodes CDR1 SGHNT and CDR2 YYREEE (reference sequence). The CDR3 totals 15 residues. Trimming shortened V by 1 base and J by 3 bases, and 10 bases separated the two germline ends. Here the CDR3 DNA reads TGTGCCAGCAGCTTGAATCCAGGGTCTAATGAAAAACTGTTTTTT. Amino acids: CASSLNPGSNEKLFF.

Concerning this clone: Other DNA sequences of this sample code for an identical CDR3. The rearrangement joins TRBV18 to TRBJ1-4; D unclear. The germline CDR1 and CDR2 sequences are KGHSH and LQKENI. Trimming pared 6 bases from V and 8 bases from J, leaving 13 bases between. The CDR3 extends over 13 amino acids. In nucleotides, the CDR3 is TGTGCCAGCTCCCCAGGTCTGAACGAAAAACTGTTTTTT. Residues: CASSPGLNEKLFF.